These 8 T cell receptor beta chains share one sample of origin, sequenced in a study of beta chain features in type 1 diabetes. Every bit of the isolated RNA underwent reverse transcription, so sequencing read expressed TCRB transcripts. Repertoires were generated with immunoSEQ multiplex PCR, while TCRdb's copy carries only in-frame clones and drops some. The table has approximately 300,000 clones, approximately 9.9% seen once. Material for sequencing was naive CD4+ T cells from blood. The receptors shown here come from a woman aged 30 to 39 in good health.

This clone was detected only a few times. This chain joins TRBV6-1 and TRBJ2-7; D might be TRBD2 (5 bases). This CDR3 region has 13 residues. The germline gives CDR1 MNHNS, CDR2 SASEGT. Trimming shortened V by 7 bases and J by 7 bases, and 17 bases separated the two germline ends. CDR3 protein: CASTHGLGAEQYF. CDR3 coding DNA: TGTGCCAGCACCCACGGACTGGGTGCAGAGCAGTACTTC.

The table lists this clone with a few counts. The chain employs TRBV6-5 and TRBJ1-2; tentative D call: TRBD1 (5 bases). The ends were cut back, 6 bases at V and 0 bases at J, with 11 bases in the middle. Germline assignment: CDR1 MNHEY and CDR2 SVGAGI. The CDR3 consists of 14 residues. CDR3 residues: CASSHDSSNYGYTF. The CDR3 DNA reads as TGTGCCAGCAGCCACGACAGTTCTAACTATGGCTACACCTTC.

This clone was counted only a few times. A junction boundary mismatches the germline segment, possibly from a read error. This sequence joins TRBV30 and TRBJ2-1; D is perhaps TRBD1 (5 bases). Germline V gene data show CDR1 as GTSNPN and CDR2 as SVGIG (reference sequence). This CDR3 comprises 13 residues. CDR3 protein: CAWSGDSPNERFF. The CDR3 DNA reads as TGTGCCTGGAGTGGTGACAGCCCGAATGAGCGGTTCTTC.

The V call is TRBV10-3, the J call TRBJ2-6, with 7 bases fitting TRBD1. CDR3 length equals 14 residues. The junction had 1 base not matched to a gene; V was cut back by 6 bases and J by 2 bases. The germline V gene encodes CDR1 ENHRY and CDR2 SYGVKD. CDR3 in DNA: TGTGCCATCAGGGGGACAGCTGGGGCCAACGTCCTGACTTTC. This gives the protein CAIRGTAGANVLTF.

The chain is built from TRBV28 and TRBJ2-1, with 9 bases aligning to TRBD2. This CDR3 contains 13 residues. J gave up 15 bases and V 2 bases, and 8 bases lay outside the gene matches. Germline CDR1 is MDHEN and CDR2 is SYDVKM. For the CDR3, the DNA is TGTGCCAGCAGTTTAGCTAGCGGGGAGATTAGGTTCTTC. Its protein product is CASSLASGEIRFF. Complete variable domain (other parts from reference TRBV28 and TRBJ2-1): DVKVTQSSRYLVKRTGEKVFLECVQDMDHENMFWYRQDPGLGLRLIYFSYDVKMKEKGDIPEGYSVSREKKERFSLILESASTNQTSMYLCASSLASGEIRFFGPGTRLTVL.

This clone was seen a handful of times. V usage is TRBV7-2 and J usage is TRBJ2-7; 7 nucleotides match TRBD2. J was trimmed by 3 bases and V by 2 bases; bases with no gene match: 7. The CDR3 consists of 15 residues. The germline V gene has CDR1 SGHTA and CDR2 FQGNSA. Written as DNA, the CDR3 is TGTGCCAGCAGCTTACTGGCGGGAGAGTTCTACGAGCAGTACTTC. Protein: CASSLLAGEFYEQYF.

With regard to this clone: The junction does not match germline at one end; this may be a read error. The rearrangement joins TRBV19 to TRBJ2-3; D might be TRBD1 (5 bases). There are 14 residues in the CDR3. Per the germline V gene, CDR1 is LNHDA and CDR2 is SQIVND (reference sequence). Here the CDR3 reads CASSIDLRGNTQYF. CDR3 nucleotide sequence: TGTGCCAGCAGTATAGATCTAAGGGGTAATACGCAGTATTTT.

This clone occurred a few times. The V gene is TRBV18, the J gene TRBJ2-3; 7 nucleotides line up with TRBD2. The V segment lost 0 bases and the J segment 3 bases; nucleotides outside the gene matches: 6. Germline-derived CDR1 and CDR2 are KGHSH and LQKENI. The CDR3 is 16 amino acids. CDR3 protein: CASSPPGSGVTDTQYF. The CDR3 DNA follows: TGTGCCAGCTCACCACCGGGGAGCGGGGTAACAGATACGCAGTATTTT.